Listed here is a single TCR beta chain. Its matching antigen is unknown. The assay was immunoSEQ multiplex PCR, and TCRdb's table has in-frame clones only and misses some. Among tens of thousands of clones listed, around nine tenths were seen once. CDR1 is SGDLS and CDR2 is YYNGEE in the germline V gene. The CDR3 sequence is 15 residues long. V dropped 4 bases and J dropped 6; count of bases not matched to a gene: 11. The data were obtained in a study of graft-versus-host responses after intestinal transplantation. Study-wide background: Those transplanted obtained multivisceral, liver-intestinal, or isolated intestinal grafts. Each patient got anti-thymocyte globulin induction, then tacrolimus and steroids for about 3 years. General study findings and limits: Recipient marrow showed GvH clones, some seen first in ileum or blood.

Samples of marrow taken after transplant originated at the posterior iliac crest or some other site. This specimen was bone marrow, taken 734 days after intestinal transplantation. This TCR was recovered from a human patient who received an intestinal transplant, so some T cells may come from the graft donor. The chain has TRBV9 and TRBJ1-1; TRBD1 matches 8 bases. The CDR3 bases are TGTGCCAGCAGCTCCCCTTGGACAGGGCCTTCTGAAGCTTTCTTT. Amino acids: CASSSPWTGPSEAFF.